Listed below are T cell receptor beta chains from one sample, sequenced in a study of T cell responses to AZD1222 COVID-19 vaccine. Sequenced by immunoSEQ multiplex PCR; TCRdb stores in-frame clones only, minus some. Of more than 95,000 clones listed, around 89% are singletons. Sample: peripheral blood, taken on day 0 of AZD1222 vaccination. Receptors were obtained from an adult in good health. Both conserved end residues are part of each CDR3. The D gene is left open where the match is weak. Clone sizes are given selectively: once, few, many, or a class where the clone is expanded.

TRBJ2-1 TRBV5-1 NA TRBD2 TGCGCCAGCAGCTTGGCACCTAGCGGGGGGCCCCAACCAGAGCAGTTCTTC CASSLAPSGGPQPEQFF
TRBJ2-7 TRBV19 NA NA TGTGCCAGTAGTCTGCCCGGGTCCTCCTACGAGCAGTACTTC CASSLPGSSYEQYF
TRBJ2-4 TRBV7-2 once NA TGTGCCAGCAGCTTAGGCCACCCGAGCAAAAACATTCAGTACTTC CASSLGHPSKNIQYF
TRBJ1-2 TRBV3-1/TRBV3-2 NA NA TGTGCCAGCAGCCAAGGGGGTCCAGGGGCGAACTATGGCTACACCTTC CASSQGGPGANYGYTF
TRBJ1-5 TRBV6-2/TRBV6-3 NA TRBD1 TGTGCCAGCAGTCCGGCAGGGGGTAGCAATCAGCCCCAGCATTTT CASSPAGGSNQPQHF
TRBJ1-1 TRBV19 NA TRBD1 TGTGCCAGTACCCTGGACAGGGGGACCACTGAAGCTTTCTTT CASTLDRGTTEAFF
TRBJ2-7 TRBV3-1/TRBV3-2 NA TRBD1 TGTGCCAGCAGCCAAAGTGGGACAGGGGAGGGGTACTTC CASSQSGTGEGYF
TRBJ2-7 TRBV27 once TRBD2 TGTGCCAGCAGTCGACTAGCGCTGAGCTCCTACGAGCAGTACTTC CASSRLALSSYEQYF
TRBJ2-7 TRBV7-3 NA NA TGTGCCAGCAGCTTAAACGTGGGAGGCGAGCAGTACTTC CASSLNVGGEQYF
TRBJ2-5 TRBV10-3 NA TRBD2 TGTGCCATCTCCCAGCGGGGAAACCCGTACCAAGAGACCCAGTACTTC CAISQRGNPYQETQYF
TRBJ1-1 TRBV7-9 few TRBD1 TGTGCCAGCAGCGTAACAGGGGGAGAGGGGACTGAAGCTTTCTTT CASSVTGGEGTEAFF
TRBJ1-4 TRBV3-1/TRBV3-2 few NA TGTGCCAGCAGCCAGCCCCCCGGTTACGAAAAACTGTTTTTT CASSQPPGYEKLFF
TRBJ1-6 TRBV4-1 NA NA TGCGCCAGCAGCCAAGAACGAAACGGTAATTCACCCCTCCACTTT CASSQERNGNSPLHF
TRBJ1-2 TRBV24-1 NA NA TGTGCCACCAGTGATTCCCTCGTCCCGGGGTATGGCTACACCTTC CATSDSLVPGYGYTF
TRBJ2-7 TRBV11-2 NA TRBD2 TGTGCCAGCACCACCACGCGGGGGGGGAGCTACGAGCAGTACTTC CASTTTRGGSYEQYF
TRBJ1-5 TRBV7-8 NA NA TGTGCCAGCAGCCCAGCCCCCGGGGGTCAGCCCCAGCATTTT CASSPAPGGQPQHF
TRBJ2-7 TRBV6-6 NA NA TGTGCCAGCAGTCCCGCATTCGAGCAGTACTTC CASSPAFEQYF
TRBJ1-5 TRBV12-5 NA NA TGTGTAGGGGGTGAGCCCCAGCATTTT CVGGEPQHF
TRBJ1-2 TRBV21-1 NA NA TGTGCCAGCAGCAAAGTGTCGAGGCTTTTCTATGGCTACACCTTC CASSKVSRLFYGYTF
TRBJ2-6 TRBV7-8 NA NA TGTGCCAGCAGCTTAAATCGGGGAGTGGTAGGGGCCAACGTCCTGACTTTC CASSLNRGVVGANVLTF
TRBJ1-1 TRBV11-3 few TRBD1 TGTGCCAGCAGCCGACAGGGCACAACTGAAGCTTTCTTT CASSRQGTTEAFF
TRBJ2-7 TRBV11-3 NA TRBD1 TGTGCCAGCAGCTTCCGGGACAGAGCCTACGAGCAGTACTTC CASSFRDRAYEQYF
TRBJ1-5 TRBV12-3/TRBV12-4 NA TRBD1 TGTGCCAGCAGTTTGGACAGGGGTTCCCAGCATTTT CASSLDRGSQHF
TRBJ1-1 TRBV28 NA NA TGTGCCAGCAGTTTATTGTCGAACACTGAAGCTTTCTTT CASSLLSNTEAFF
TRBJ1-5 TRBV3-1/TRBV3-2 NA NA TGTGCCAGCAGCCAAGATCAGGCGGGTGTTGGGCGTAGCAATCAGCCCCAGCATTTT CASSQDQAGVGRSNQPQHF
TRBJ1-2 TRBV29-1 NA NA TGCAGCGTCTCCTCTGACTGGTATGGCTACACCTTC CSVSSDWYGYTF
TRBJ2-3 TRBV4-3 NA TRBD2 TGCGCCAGCAGCCAAGATCCGCCGGGGGGGCCGGGGGGTACGCAGTATTTT CASSQDPPGGPGGTQYF
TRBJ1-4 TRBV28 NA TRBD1 TGTGCCAGCTTTTCAGGCAGGGGGGTTGAAAAACTGTTTTTT CASFSGRGVEKLFF
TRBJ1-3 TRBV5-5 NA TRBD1 TGTGCCAGCAGCTTGTCGACAGGGTCCGAGGGGAACACCATATATTTT CASSLSTGSEGNTIYF
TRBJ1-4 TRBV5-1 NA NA TGCGCCAGCAGCTTGGGGGGTTCGGAAAAACTGTTTTTT CASSLGGSEKLFF
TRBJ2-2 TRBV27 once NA TGTGCCAGCAGTTTAGGTCTACTAGGGGAGCTGTTTTTT CASSLGLLGELFF
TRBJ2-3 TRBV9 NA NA TGTGCCAGCAGCGTAGGGTTGGCAGATACGCAGTATTTT CASSVGLADTQYF
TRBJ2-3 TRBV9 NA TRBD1 TGTGCCAGCAGCGTAATTGCGGGGACAGGGGGGCGGAGCACAGATACGCAGTATTTT CASSVIAGTGGRSTDTQYF
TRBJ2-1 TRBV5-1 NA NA TGCGCCAGCAGCGCAGGGAGCTCCTACAATGAGCAGTTCTTC CASSAGSSYNEQFF
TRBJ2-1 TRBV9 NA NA TGTGCCAGCAGCTTAATGGGGGAGTCCTACAATGAGCAGTTCTTC CASSLMGESYNEQFF
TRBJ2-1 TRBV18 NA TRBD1 TGTGCCAGCTCACTTGGACAGGTCGTCCGTGAGCAGTTCTTC CASSLGQVVREQFF
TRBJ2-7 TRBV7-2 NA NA TGTGCCAGCAACCTCGCCGGGGGTCGAGGGAGCGAGCAGTACTTC CASNLAGGRGSEQYF
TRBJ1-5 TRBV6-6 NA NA TGTGCCAGCAGTGCGAATCAGCCCCAGCATTTT CASSANQPQHF
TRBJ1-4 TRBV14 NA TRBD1 TGTGCCAGCAGGGGACAGGGGGCAACTAATGAAAAACTGTTTTTT CASRGQGATNEKLFF
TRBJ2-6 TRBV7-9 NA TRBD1 TGTGCCAGCAGCCGGGACAGCCCCTCTGGGGCCAACGTCCTGACTTTC CASSRDSPSGANVLTF
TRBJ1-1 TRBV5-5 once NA TGTGCCAGCACCACAGGTGGGGGGAACACTGAAGCTTTCTTT CASTTGGGNTEAFF